The present T cell receptor (beta chain) was sequenced within a study of shared clonotypes between healthy human individuals. Sequencing used immunoSEQ multiplex PCR; TCRdb keeps in-frame clones, though not all of them. The data show over 750,000 clones, about 96% seen once. CD45RO-negative, CCR7-positively selected cells formed the naive CD8 fraction, excluding terminally differentiated effector memory CD45RA+ cells. About this clone itself: Its antigen is still unknown.

Findings of the study overall: Rarefaction revealed incomplete sorted-subset sequencing despite large depth.

The CDR3 extends over 14 amino acids. Trimming took off 1 base at V and 4 bases at J, with 10 bases between the two ends. Germline V gene data show CDR1 as LNHDA and CDR2 as SQIVND (reference sequence). Source material: naive CD8+ T cells sorted from blood. The origin of this receptor is a young man in good health. The genes are TRBV19 and TRBJ1-2; D is undetermined. This CDR3 reads CASSIGGLSYGYTF. The CDR3 DNA sequence: TGTGCCAGTAGTATAGGGGGTCTCTCCTATGGCTACACCTTC.